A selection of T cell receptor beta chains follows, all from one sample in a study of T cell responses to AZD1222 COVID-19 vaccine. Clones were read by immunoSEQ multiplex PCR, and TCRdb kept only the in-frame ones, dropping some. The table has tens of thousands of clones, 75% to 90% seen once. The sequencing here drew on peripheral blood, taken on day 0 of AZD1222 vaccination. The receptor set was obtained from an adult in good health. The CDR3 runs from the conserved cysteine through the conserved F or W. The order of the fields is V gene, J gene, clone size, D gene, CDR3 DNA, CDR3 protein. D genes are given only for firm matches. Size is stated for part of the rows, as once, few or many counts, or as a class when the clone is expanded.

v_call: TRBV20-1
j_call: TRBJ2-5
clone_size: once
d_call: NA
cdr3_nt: TGCAGTGCGCAATTCCAAGAGACCCAGTACTTC
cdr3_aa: CSAQFQETQYF

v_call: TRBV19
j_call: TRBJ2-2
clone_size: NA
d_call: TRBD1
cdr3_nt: TGTGCCAGTAGAAAACAGGGGACCGGGGAGCTGTTTTTT
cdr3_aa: CASRKQGTGELFF

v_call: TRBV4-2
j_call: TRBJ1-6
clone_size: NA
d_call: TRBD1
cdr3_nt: TGTGCCAGCAGCCAAGAGGGACAGGGAGGCCCCCTCCACTTT
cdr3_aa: CASSQEGQGGPLHF

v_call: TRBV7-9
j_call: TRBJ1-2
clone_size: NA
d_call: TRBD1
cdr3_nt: TGTGCCAGCAGCTTCGGGACAGGGTATGGCTACACCTTC
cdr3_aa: CASSFGTGYGYTF

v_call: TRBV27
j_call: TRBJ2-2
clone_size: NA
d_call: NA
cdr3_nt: TGTGCCAGCAGCATGGGGGCTTACACCGGGGAGCTGTTTTTT
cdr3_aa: CASSMGAYTGELFF

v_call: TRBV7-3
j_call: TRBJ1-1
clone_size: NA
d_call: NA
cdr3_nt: TGTGCCAGCAGCTTAACCATTAACACTGAAGCTTTCTTT
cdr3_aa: CASSLTINTEAFF

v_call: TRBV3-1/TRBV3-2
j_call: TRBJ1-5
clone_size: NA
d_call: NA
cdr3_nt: TGTGCCAGCAGCCAGGGAAATCAGCCCCAGCATTTT
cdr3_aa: CASSQGNQPQHF

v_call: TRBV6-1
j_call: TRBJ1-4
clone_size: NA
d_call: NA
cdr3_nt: TGTGCCAGCAGTGATTGGGGGAGAACTCATGAAAAACTGTTTTTT
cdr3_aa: CASSDWGRTHEKLFF

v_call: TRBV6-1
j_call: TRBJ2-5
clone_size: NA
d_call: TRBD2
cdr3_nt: TGTGCCAGCAGTGAACTCGGGACTAGCACAGAGACCCAGTACTTC
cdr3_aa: CASSELGTSTETQYF

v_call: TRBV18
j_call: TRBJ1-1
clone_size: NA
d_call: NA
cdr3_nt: TGTGCCAGCTCGGGCAGCATGAACACTGAAGCTTTCTTT
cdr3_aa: CASSGSMNTEAFF

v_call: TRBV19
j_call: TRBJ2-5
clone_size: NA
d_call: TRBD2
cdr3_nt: TGTGCCAGTAGTCCTTTGACTAGCGGGGGGGCTGAGACCCAGTACTTC
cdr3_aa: CASSPLTSGGAETQYF

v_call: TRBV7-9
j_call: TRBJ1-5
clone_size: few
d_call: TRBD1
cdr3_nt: TGTGCCAGCAGCCGGACAGGGAGCAATCAGCCCCAGCATTTT
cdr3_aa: CASSRTGSNQPQHF

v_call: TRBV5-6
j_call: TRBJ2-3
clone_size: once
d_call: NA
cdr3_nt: TGTGCCAGCAGCTGGGGGACCGCTAGCACAGATACGCAGTATTTT
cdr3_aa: CASSWGTASTDTQYF

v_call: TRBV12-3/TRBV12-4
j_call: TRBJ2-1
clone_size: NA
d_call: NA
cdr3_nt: TGTGCCAGCAGTTTATACAATGAGCAGTTCTTC
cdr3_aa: CASSLYNEQFF

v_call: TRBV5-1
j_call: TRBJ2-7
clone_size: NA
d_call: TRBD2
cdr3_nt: TGCGCCAGCAGCTTGGTGGGAGGGCAAGACGAGCAGTACTTC
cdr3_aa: CASSLVGGQDEQYF

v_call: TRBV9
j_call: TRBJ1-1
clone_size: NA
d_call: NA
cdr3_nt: TGTGCCAGCAGCGTAGTCATTTTTCCCCCCACTGAAGCTTTCTTT
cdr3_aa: CASSVVIFPPTEAFF

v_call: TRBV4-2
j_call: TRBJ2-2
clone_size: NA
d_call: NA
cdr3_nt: TGTGCCAGCAGCCAAGTTTTAGGCGGGGAGCTGTTTTTT
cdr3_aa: CASSQVLGGELFF

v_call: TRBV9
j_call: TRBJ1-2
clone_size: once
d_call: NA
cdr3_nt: TGTGCCAGCAGCGTAGCTACTCGGACAGCGCACGGGGGCTACACCTTC
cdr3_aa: CASSVATRTAHGGYTF

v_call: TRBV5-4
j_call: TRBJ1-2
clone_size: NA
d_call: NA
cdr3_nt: TGTGCCAGCAGCCCTGGAGGCAGTTACTATGGCTACACCTTC
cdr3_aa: CASSPGGSYYGYTF

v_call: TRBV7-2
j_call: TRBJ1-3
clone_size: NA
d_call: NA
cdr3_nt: TGTGCCGGATCGGGGAGGGACATCGGAAACACCATATATTTT
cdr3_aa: CAGSGRDIGNTIYF

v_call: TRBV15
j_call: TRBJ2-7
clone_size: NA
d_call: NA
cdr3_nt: TGTGCCACCAGCAGAGACCCCAATAGGTTGGGGAGCTCCTACGAGCAGTACTTC
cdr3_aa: CATSRDPNRLGSSYEQYF

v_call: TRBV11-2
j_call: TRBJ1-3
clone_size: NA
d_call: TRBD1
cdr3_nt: TGTGCCAGCAGCCCCGGGACAGGTCGACTTAACCTTGGCGTATACACCATATATTTT
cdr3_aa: CASSPGTGRLNLGVYTIYF

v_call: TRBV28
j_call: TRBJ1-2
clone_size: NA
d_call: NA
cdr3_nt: TGTGCCAGCAGCTCGGCGAGTATCTATGGCTACACCTTC
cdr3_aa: CASSSASIYGYTF

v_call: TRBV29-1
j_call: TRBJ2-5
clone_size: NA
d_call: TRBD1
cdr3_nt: TGCAGCCTGGGGCAGGGGGAGGAGACCCAGTACTTC
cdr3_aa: CSLGQGEETQYF

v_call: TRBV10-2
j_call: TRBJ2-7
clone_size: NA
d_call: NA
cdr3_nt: TGCGCCAGCCGATGGGGGGGGGACAGTTCCTACGAGCAGTACTTC
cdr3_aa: CASRWGGDSSYEQYF

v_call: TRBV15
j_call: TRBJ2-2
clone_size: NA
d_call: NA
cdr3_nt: TGTGCCACCAGCAGAGATTTCGCGGGTCTGAGTGGGGAGCTGTTTTTT
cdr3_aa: CATSRDFAGLSGELFF

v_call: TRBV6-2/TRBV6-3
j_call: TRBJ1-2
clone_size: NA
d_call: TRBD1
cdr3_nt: TGTGCCAGCAGTTCGCTCAGGGGGCGGCCGGGCTATGGCTACACCTTC
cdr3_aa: CASSSLRGRPGYGYTF

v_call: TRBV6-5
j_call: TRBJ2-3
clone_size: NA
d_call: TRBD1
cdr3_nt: TGTGCCACCGTAGGGACAGGCTTAGATACGCAGTATTTT
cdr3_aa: CATVGTGLDTQYF

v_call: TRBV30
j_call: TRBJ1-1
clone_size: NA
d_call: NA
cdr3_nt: TGTGCCAGTTCTAACAGGATTGTCTCTGAAGCTTTCTTT
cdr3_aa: CASSNRIVSEAFF

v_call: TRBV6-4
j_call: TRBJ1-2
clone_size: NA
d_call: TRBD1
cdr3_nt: TGTGCCAGCAGTGCCGGGACAGGGCAGAACTATGGCTACACCTTC
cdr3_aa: CASSAGTGQNYGYTF

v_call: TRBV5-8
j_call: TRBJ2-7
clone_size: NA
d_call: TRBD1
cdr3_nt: TGTGCCAGCAGCGTCCAGGGGGCCTACGAGCAGTACTTC
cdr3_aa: CASSVQGAYEQYF

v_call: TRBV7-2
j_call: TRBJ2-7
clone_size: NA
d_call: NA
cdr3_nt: TGTGCCAGCAGCTTAAGCCAGGGGATCGGCGAGCAGTACTTC
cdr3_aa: CASSLSQGIGEQYF

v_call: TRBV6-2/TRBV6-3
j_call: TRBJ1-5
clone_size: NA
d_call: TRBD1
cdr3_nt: TGTGCCAGCAGTGCACAGGGACAGAGGAATCAGCCCCAGCATTTT
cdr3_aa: CASSAQGQRNQPQHF

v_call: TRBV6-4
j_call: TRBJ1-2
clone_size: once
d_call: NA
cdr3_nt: TGTGCCAGCAGTGACTCGTGGAGGGGAACGTTTAGGGGCTACACCTTC
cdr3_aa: CASSDSWRGTFRGYTF

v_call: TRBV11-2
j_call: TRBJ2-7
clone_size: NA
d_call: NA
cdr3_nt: TGTGCCAGCAGCCTTACAGTCTACGAGCAGTACTTC
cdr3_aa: CASSLTVYEQYF

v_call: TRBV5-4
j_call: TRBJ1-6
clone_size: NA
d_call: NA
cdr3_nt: TGTGCCAGCAGCTTGGAAGGGACGGTCAATTCACCCCTCCACTTT
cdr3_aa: CASSLEGTVNSPLHF

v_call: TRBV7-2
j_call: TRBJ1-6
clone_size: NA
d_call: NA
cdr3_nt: TGTGCCAGCAGCTTATACGGTGGGCAGTTTAATTCACCCCTCCACTTT
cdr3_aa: CASSLYGGQFNSPLHF

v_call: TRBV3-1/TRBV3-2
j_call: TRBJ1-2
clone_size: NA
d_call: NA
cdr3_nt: TGTGCCAGCAGCCAAGAAGCCCGGAACGGCTACACCTTC
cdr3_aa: CASSQEARNGYTF

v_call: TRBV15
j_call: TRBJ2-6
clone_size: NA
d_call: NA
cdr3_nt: TGTGCCACCAGCTCAGGGCTTAGCTCTGGGGCCAACGTCCTGACTTTC
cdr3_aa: CATSSGLSSGANVLTF

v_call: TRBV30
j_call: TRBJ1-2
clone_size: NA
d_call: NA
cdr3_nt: TGTGCCTGGAGTCGGGAGGGCAACTATGGCTACACCTTC
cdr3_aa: CAWSREGNYGYTF

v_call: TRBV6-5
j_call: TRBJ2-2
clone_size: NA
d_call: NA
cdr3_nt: TGTGCCAGCGGGGCCCGAGGCGGGGAGCTGTTTTTT
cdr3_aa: CASGARGGELFF

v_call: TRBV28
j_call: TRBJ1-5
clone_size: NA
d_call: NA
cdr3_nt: TGTGCCAGCAGTTTAGGATCAGTGGGCGGGCAGCCCCAGCATTTT
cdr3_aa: CASSLGSVGGQPQHF

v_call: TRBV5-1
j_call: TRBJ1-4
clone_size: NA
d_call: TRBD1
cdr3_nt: TGCGCCAGCAGCTTACAGACAGGGAACAATGAAAAACTGTTTTTT
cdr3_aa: CASSLQTGNNEKLFF

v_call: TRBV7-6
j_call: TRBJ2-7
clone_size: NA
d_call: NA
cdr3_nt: TGTGCCAGCGGCCAAACAGGAGGCGAGCAGTACTTC
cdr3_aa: CASGQTGGEQYF

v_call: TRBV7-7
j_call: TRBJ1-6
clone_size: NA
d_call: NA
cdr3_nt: TGTGCTAGCAGCTACGACAGGTATTCACCCCTCCACTTT
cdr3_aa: CASSYDRYSPLHF

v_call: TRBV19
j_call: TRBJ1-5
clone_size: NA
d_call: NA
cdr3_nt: TGTGCCAGTAAGTTCGGCAGGGATGGCAATCAGCCCCAGCATTTT
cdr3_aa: CASKFGRDGNQPQHF

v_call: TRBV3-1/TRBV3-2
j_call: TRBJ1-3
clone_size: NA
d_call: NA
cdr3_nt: TGTGCCAGCAGCCAGCAGGCACCTGGAAACACCATATATTTT
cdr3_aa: CASSQQAPGNTIYF

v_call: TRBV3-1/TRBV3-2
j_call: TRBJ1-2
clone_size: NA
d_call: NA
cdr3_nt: TGTGCCAGCAGTCAGTCGGGGGCTCGTGGCTACACCTTC
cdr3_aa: CASSQSGARGYTF

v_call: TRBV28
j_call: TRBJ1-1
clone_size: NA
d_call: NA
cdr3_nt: TGTGCCAGCACCTTGATCGGGGACACTGAAGCTTTCTTT
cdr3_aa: CASTLIGDTEAFF